The 23 T cell receptor beta chains below were found in one sample sequenced in a study of cytomegalovirus exposure and HLA in healthy donors. The primer mix had 60 Vbeta and 13 Jbeta primers. Clones were sequenced by immunoSEQ multiplex PCR, and TCRdb holds only the in-frame ones, with some missing. The sample yields 65,000 to 70,000 clones, around 87% seen once. Sequenced input: PBMCs. The receptors originated from a woman between 25 and 40 years old in good health and CMV-seropositive.

The genes are TRBV9 and TRBJ2-3; TRBD2 agrees at 7 bases. This CDR3 contains 15 residues. With 0 bases clipped from V and 2 bases from J, the junction kept 3 bases outside the gene matches. The germline V gene encodes CDR1 SGDLS and CDR2 YYNGEE. The CDR3 loop is CASSVEGLPTDTQYF. CDR3 coding DNA: TGTGCCAGCAGCGTAGAGGGACTACCCACAGATACGCAGTATTTT. The full variable domain, rest sourced from reference TRBV9 and TRBJ2-3, is DSGVTQTPKHLITATGQRVTLRCSPRSGDLSVYWYQQSLDQGLQFLIQYYNGEERAKGNILERFSAQQFPDLHSELNLSSLELGDSALYFCASSVEGLPTDTQYFGPGTRLTVL.

The rearrangement joins TRBV15 to TRBJ1-5; no definite D call. The CDR3 has 16 amino acids. The V gene lost 5 bases and the J gene lost 0 bases, with 14 bases spanning the gap. Germline values: CDR1 LNHNV, CDR2 YYDKDF (reference sequence). Written as DNA, the CDR3 is TGTGCCACCAGCGAAGGAACCGGGGTTAGCAATCAGCCCCAGCATTTT. The encoded protein is CATSEGTGVSNQPQHF.

The chain employs TRBV15 and TRBJ2-2; 9 bases agree with TRBD2. CDR3 length: 15 residues. Germline CDR1 reads LNHNV; CDR2 reads YYDKDF (reference sequence). The junction had 1 base not matched to a gene; V was cut back by 3 bases and J by 2 bases. The CDR3: CATSSSGSNTGELFF. CDR3 coding DNA: TGTGCCACCAGCAGTAGCGGGAGCAACACCGGGGAGCTGTTTTTT.

The chain uses TRBV5-1 and TRBJ2-2, with TRBD1 matching over 9 bases. V shed 4 bases and J 4 bases; nucleotides not matched to a gene: 8. There are 16 residues in the CDR3. Germline-derived CDR1 and CDR2 are SGHRS and YFSETQ. In DNA form, the CDR3 reads TGCGCCAGCAGCCCGGGCCCGACAGGGGGCACCGGGGAGCTGTTTTTT. Translated, it gives CASSPGPTGGTGELFF.

The chain combines TRBV19 with TRBJ2-7; 9 nucleotides match TRBD1. The V gene end was trimmed by 3 bases and the J gene end by 4 bases; junction bases not matched to a gene: 4. CDR1 is LNHDA, CDR2 SQIVND, per germline (reference sequence). CDR3 length: 14 residues. The CDR3 loop reads CASSMGQGLYEQYF. As DNA, the CDR3 is TGTGCCAGTAGTATGGGACAGGGCCTTTACGAGCAGTACTTC.

On this clone: Germline and junction disagree at one end, which may indicate a read error. The chain employs TRBV5-4 and TRBJ2-2; TRBD1 matches 7 bases. The CDR3 loop spans 18 amino acids. Germline CDR1 and CDR2: SGHNT and YYREEE (reference sequence). The CDR3 here is CAGSLPPGDSPNTGELFF. The CDR3 DNA is TGTGCCGGCAGCTTGCCACCCGGGGACAGTCCGAACACCGGGGAGCTGTTTTTT.

This chain joins TRBV6-6 and TRBJ2-5, with D tentatively TRBD2 (6 bases). There are 14 residues in the CDR3. Germline-derived CDR1 and CDR2 are MNHNY and SVGAGI (reference sequence). Trimming stripped 7 bases from V and 0 bases from J, with 12 bases between. The CDR3 DNA follows: TGTGCCAGCACCGATAGCGGTGACCAAGAGACCCAGTACTTC. Its protein is CASTDSGDQETQYF.

V is TRBV27 and J is TRBJ2-5; 13 bases are a match to TRBD2. Trimming at V came to 5 bases and at J to 5 bases, leaving 2 bases not matched to a gene. CDR3 length equals 14 residues. The germline V gene encodes CDR1 MNHEY and CDR2 SMNVEV (reference sequence). The DNA of the CDR3 is TGTGCCAGCAGTATACTAGCGGGAGGGGAGACCCAGTACTTC. Its protein is CASSILAGGETQYF.

The V call is TRBV10-3, the J call TRBJ2-1; maybe TRBD2 (6 bases). V was trimmed by 1 base and J by 7 bases, leaving 8 bases between them. Germline V lookup: CDR1 ENHRY, CDR2 SYGVKD. The CDR3 contains 13 residues. The CDR3 spells CAISEFSGNEQFF. CDR3 bases: TGTGCCATCAGTGAGTTTAGCGGAAATGAGCAGTTCTTC.

V and J are TRBV4-2 and TRBJ2-7, with D maybe TRBD2 (5 bases). V was shortened by 1 base and J by 3 bases, with 16 bases between the two germline ends. CDR3 size: 16 residues. Per the germline V gene, CDR1 is LGHNA and CDR2 is YNFKEQ. The CDR3 DNA follows: TGTGCCAGCAGCCAAGGAGCAGAGGGCACCCACTACGAGCAGTACTTC. It yields the protein CASSQGAEGTHYEQYF.

The rearrangement uses TRBV5-1 and TRBJ1-3; D is uncertain. The CDR3 covers 15 residues. Germline CDR1 and CDR2: SGHRS and YFSETQ. V lost 4 bases and J 0 bases, leaving 11 bases between the germline ends. CDR3 DNA: TGCGCCAGCAGCCAGGACGGACTCTCTGGAAACACCATATATTTT. Translated: CASSQDGLSGNTIYF.

V is TRBV11-3 and J is TRBJ2-5; no clear D gene. The germline gives CDR1 SGHNT, CDR2 YENEEA. Trimming removed 2 bases at V and 0 bases at J, with 4 bases between. The CDR3 totals 13 residues. The CDR3 region is CASSLRYQETQYF. CDR3 nucleotides: TGTGCCAGCAGCTTACGGTACCAAGAGACCCAGTACTTC.

The gene calls are TRBV4-2 and TRBJ2-5; D not certain. The CDR3 is 13 residues long. V was trimmed by 0 bases and J by 5 bases, leaving 7 bases between them. Germline CDR1 and CDR2: LGHNA and YNFKEQ. The CDR3 sequence is CASSQDGRETQYF. Here the CDR3 DNA reads TGTGCCAGCAGCCAAGATGGGCGTGAGACCCAGTACTTC.

The CDR3, as DNA: TGTGCCAGCAGCCCCCTCGTAGCTTACTACGAGCAGTACTTC. It codes for CASSPLVAYYEQYF. The chain employs TRBV28 and TRBJ2-7; D unresolved. The germline gives CDR1 MDHEN, CDR2 SYDVKM. The CDR3 is 14 amino acids. Trimming removed 6 bases at V and 3 bases at J, with 15 bases between.

The genes are TRBV5-1 and TRBJ1-6; 9 bases agree with TRBD1. Germline lookup yields CDR1 SGHRS and CDR2 YFSETQ. V was clipped by 4 bases and J by 8 bases; unmatched bases: 7. The CDR3 is 15 amino acids. The CDR3 bases are TGCGCCAGCAGCGGCGGGACAGGGAGGGATTCACCCCTCCACTTT. Residues: CASSGGTGRDSPLHF.

The rearrangement joins TRBV5-4 to TRBJ2-7; D might be TRBD1 (5 bases). The CDR3 has 14 amino acids. Trimming took 4 bases from V and 5 from J, leaving 16 bases between them. Germline CDR1 is SGHNT and CDR2 is YYREEE (reference sequence). CDR3 sequence reads: CASSATGIENEQYF. CDR3 nucleotides: TGTGCCAGCAGCGCAACAGGAATAGAGAACGAGCAGTACTTC.

The table lists this clone with a few counts. V and J are TRBV11-3 and TRBJ2-7, with a weak D call TRBD1 (6 bases). V lost 4 bases to trimming and J lost 5 bases, with 9 bases between them. This CDR3 contains 12 residues. Germline lookup yields CDR1 SGHNT and CDR2 YENEEA. The CDR3 bases are TGTGCCAGCAGCTCCACAGGGAACGAGCAGTACTTC. This translates into CASSSTGNEQYF.

The rearrangement joins TRBV6-6 to TRBJ2-5, with 14 bases fitting TRBD2. V was clipped by 6 bases and J by 5 bases; unmatched bases: 8. Germline-derived CDR1 and CDR2 are MNHNY and SVGAGI (reference sequence). This CDR3 is built from 16 residues. The CDR3 sequence: CASSQRLAGGHETQYF. The CDR3 DNA reads as TGTGCCAGCAGCCAAAGACTAGCGGGAGGGCACGAGACCCAGTACTTC.

The chain links TRBV7-9 to TRBJ2-2, with 8 bases fitting TRBD2. The CDR3 covers 16 residues. Germline-derived CDR1 and CDR2 are SEHNR and FQNEAQ (reference sequence). Trimming cost V 5 bases and J 2 bases; bases outside gene matches: 7. The CDR3 protein is CASSLYSGGNTGELFF. In nucleotides, the CDR3 is TGTGCCAGCAGCCTATACAGCGGGGGCAACACCGGGGAGCTGTTTTTT.

V and J are TRBV11-3 and TRBJ2-2; D ambiguous. Germline CDR1 SGHNT, CDR2 YENEEA. V lost 5 bases and J lost 5, with 9 bases in between. This CDR3 contains 13 residues. The CDR3 DNA is TGTGCCAGCAGCCTCCTACCTACCGGGGAGCTGTTTTTT. It specifies CASSLLPTGELFF.

This clone has only a few counts. V and J are TRBV7-9 and TRBJ2-6; TRBD2 agrees at 11 bases. The CDR3 runs to 17 residues. J gave up 3 bases and V 5 bases, and 6 bases lay outside the gene matches. The germline V gene encodes CDR1 SEHNR and CDR2 FQNEAQ (reference sequence). The CDR3 DNA sequence: TGTGCCAGCAGCCCCGGACTAGCGGGTAATGGGGCCAACGTCCTGACTTTC. Its protein product is CASSPGLAGNGANVLTF.

Concerning this clone itself: The same CDR3 also results from other DNA sequences found in this sample. This rearrangement joins TRBV6-5 to TRBJ1-2; TRBD1 might be the D (6 bases). This CDR3 comprises 13 residues. CDR1 and CDR2 (germline): MNHEY, SVGAGI. V lost 6 bases and J lost 6, with 14 bases in between. The CDR3 DNA follows: TGTGCCAGCAGCTTCCCGGGGGGCGATGGCTACACCTTC. It specifies CASSFPGGDGYTF.

The V gene is TRBV5-1, the J gene TRBJ2-1; no clear D. The V end was cut by 5 bases, the J end by 0 bases, with 12 bases between. The germline V gene has CDR1 SGHRS and CDR2 YFSETQ. The CDR3 spans 15 residues. The CDR3 loop reads CASRETQLSYNEQFF. The CDR3, as DNA: TGCGCCAGCAGGGAAACACAGCTCTCCTACAATGAGCAGTTCTTC.